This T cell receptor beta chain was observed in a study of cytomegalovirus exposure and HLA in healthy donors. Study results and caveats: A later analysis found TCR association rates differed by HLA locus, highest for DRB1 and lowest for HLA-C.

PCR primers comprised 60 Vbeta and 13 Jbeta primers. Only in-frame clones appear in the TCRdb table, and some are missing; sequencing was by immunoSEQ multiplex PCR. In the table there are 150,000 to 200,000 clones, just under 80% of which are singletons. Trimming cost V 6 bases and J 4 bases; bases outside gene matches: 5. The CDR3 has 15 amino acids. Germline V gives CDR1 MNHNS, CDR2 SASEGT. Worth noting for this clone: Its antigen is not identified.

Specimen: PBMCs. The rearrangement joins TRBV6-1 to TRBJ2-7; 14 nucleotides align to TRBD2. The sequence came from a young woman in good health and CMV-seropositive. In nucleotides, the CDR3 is TGTGCCAGCAGGGCGGGACTAGCGGGAGATTACGAGCAGTACTTC. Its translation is CASRAGLAGDYEQYF.